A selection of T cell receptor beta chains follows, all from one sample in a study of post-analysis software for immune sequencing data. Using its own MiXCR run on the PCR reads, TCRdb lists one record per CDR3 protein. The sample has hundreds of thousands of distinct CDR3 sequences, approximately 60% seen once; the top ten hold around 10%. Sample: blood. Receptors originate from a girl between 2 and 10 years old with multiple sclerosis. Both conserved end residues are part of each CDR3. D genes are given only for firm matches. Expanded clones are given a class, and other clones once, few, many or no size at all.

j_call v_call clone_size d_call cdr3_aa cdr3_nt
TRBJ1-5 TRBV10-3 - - CATSRDRGQPQHF TGTGCCACCAGTAGGGACCGGGGACAGCCCCAGCATTTT
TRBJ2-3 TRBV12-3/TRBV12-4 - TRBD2 CASSSPGLAVTDTQYF TGTGCCAGCAGTTCTCCGGGACTAGCGGTCACAGATACGCAGTATTTT
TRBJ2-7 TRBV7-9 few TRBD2 CASSSTSGRTYEQYF TGTGCCAGCAGCTCGACTAGCGGGAGAACTTACGAGCAGTACTTC
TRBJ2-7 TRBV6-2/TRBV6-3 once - CASSLGAREPEYEQYF TGTGCCAGCAGCCTAGGGGCGCGTGAACCAGAATACGAGCAGTACTTC
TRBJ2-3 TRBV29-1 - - CSVTGAGPDTQYF TGCAGCGTTACAGGTGCGGGTCCGGATACGCAGTATTTT
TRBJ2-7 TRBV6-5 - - CASSYDSKSSYEQYF TGTGCCAGCAGTTACGACAGCAAGAGCTCCTACGAGCAGTACTTC
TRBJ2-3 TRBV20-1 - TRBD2 CSARSGSGADTQYF TGCAGTGCCCGTAGCGGGAGCGGCGCAGATACGCAGTATTTT
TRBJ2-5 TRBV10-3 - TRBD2 CAISESKSSSGNQETQYF TGTGCCATCAGTGAGTCGAAGAGTTCCAGCGGGAACCAAGAGACCCAGTACTTC
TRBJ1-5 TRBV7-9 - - CASSLGEGRGQPQHF TGTGCCAGCAGCTTAGGGGAGGGGCGAGGTCAGCCCCAGCATTTT
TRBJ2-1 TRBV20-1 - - CSASTGTQNNEQFF TGCAGTGCTAGTACCGGGACTCAGAACAATGAGCAGTTCTTC
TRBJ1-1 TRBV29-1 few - CSVVIMNTEAFF TGCAGCGTGGTTATCATGAACACTGAAGCTTTCTTT
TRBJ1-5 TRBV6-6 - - CASSSLYRIGQPQHF TGTGCCAGCAGTTCCCTTTACAGGATCGGCCAGCCCCAGCATTTT
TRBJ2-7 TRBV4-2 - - CASSQDYNTPSYEQYF TGTGCCAGCAGCCAAGATTATAACACACCCTCCTACGAGCAGTACTTC
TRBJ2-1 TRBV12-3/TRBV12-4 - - CASSPHVGSLYNEQFF TGTGCCAGCAGCCCTCATGTCGGCAGCCTCTACAATGAGCAGTTCTTC
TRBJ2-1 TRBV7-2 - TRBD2 CASSFTSGGEQFF TGTGCCAGCAGCTTCACTAGCGGGGGTGAACAGTTCTTC
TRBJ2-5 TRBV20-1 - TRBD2 CSAPSGLAGGETQYF TGCAGTGCCCCTTCCGGACTAGCGGGAGGAGAGACCCAGTACTTC